This T cell receptor (beta chain) was profiled in a study of brain metastases from non-small cell lung cancer. TCRdb's copy holds only in-frame clones and misses some; the assay was immunoSEQ multiplex PCR. The data hold around 4,800 clones, with about 88% observed a single time. Study findings and constraints: Paired brain metastases and primary tumors largely shared TCR repertoires.

The CDR3 is 12 amino acids. From germline, CDR1 is MDHEN and CDR2 SYDVKM. The germline V and J ends were trimmed by 6 bases and 8 bases, with 13 bases remaining between them. For this clone: Its specificity is unknown.

The sequence derives from a donor aged 40 or older with non-small cell lung cancer. Input material: tissue from a brain metastasis. This chain joins TRBV28 and TRBJ1-2; D ambiguous. The CDR3 DNA sequence: TGTGCCAGCAGCCAGTTCCCGAAGGGCTACACCTTC. Translated, it gives CASSQFPKGYTF.